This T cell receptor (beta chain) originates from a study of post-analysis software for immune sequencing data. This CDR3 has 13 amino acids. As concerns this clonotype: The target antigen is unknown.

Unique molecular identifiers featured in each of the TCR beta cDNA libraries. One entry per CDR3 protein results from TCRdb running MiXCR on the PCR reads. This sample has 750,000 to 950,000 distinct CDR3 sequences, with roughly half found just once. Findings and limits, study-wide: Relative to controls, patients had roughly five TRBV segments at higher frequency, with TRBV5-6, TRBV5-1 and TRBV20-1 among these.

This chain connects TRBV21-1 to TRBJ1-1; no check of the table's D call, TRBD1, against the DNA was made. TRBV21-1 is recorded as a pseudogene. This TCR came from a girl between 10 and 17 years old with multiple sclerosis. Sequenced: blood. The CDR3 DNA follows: TGTGCCAGCAGCAATCAGGGGAGCGCTGAAGCTTTCTTT. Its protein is CASSNQGSAEAFF.